This is a list of T cell receptor beta chains from one sample in a study of early T cells in non-severe SARS-CoV-2 infection. TCRdb re-called the 5' RACE reads with MiXCR, one entry per CDR3 protein. The repertoire holds tens of thousands of distinct CDR3 sequences, approximately 15% seen once, with under 7.5% in the top ten. Input material: whole blood. The source of these receptors is an adult who was a healthcare worker with PCR-confirmed SARS-CoV-2 infection or an uninfected control (not recorded which). Each CDR3 is given with its conserved first and last residue. The D gene is left open where the match is weak. Size tells how often a clone was seen (once, few, many) or the class of an expanded clone, and some rows leave it out.

j_call | v_call | d_call | clone_size | cdr3_nt | cdr3_aa
TRBJ1-5 | TRBV7-8 | . | . | TGTGCCAGCAGCTTAATGGAGAGTAGCAATCAGCCCCAGCATTTT | CASSLMESSNQPQHF
TRBJ1-1 | TRBV25-1 | . | many | TGTGCCAGCAGTGATCGGGGTGTCAACACTGAAGCTTTCTTT | CASSDRGVNTEAFF
TRBJ2-3 | TRBV27 | . | many | TGTGCCAGCAGTTTAGCAGGAGGCCGTGGAGATACGCAGTATTTT | CASSLAGGRGDTQYF
TRBJ2-3 | TRBV6-5 | . | many | TGTGCCAGCAGTGGAATAAGCACAGATACGCAGTATTTT | CASSGISTDTQYF
TRBJ2-1 | TRBV11-3 | . | many | TGTGCCAGCAGTAGACAGTACAATGAGCAGTTCTTC | CASSRQYNEQFF
TRBJ2-3 | TRBV27 | . | . | TGTGCCAGCCTTCTACCAAGGCGGGGCGACACAGATACGCAGTATTTT | CASLLPRRGDTDTQYF
TRBJ2-1 | TRBV2 | TRBD2 | . | TGTGCCAGCAGTGCCCATCGCGGGGGGAGGAACAATGAGCAGTTCTTC | CASSAHRGGRNNEQFF
TRBJ1-4 | TRBV3-1 | . | once | TGTGTCAGCAGCCAGGGAGTGGAGAAACTGTTTTTT | CVSSQGVEKLFF
TRBJ2-1 | TRBV19 | . | . | TGTGCCAGTAGTATAGAAACGAGGGACTATGAGCAGTTCTTC | CASSIETRDYEQFF
TRBJ1-2 | TRBV7-8 | . | many | TGTGCCAGCAGCTTACGTCGGACAGAAGACCTTAACTATGGCTACACCTTC | CASSLRRTEDLNYGYTF
TRBJ1-1 | TRBV7-3 | . | . | TGTGCCAGCAGCTCCGGCCCCGGGTCAGAAGCTTTCTTT | CASSSGPGSEAFF
TRBJ2-1 | TRBV29-1 | . | . | TGCAGCGTTGGACCGGGGGTATCCTACAATGAGCAGTTCTTC | CSVGPGVSYNEQFF
TRBJ2-7 | TRBV7-6 | TRBD2 | few | TGTGCCAGCAGCTTAAAGGGACTAGCGGGGAAAAGCTCCTACGAGCAGTACTTC | CASSLKGLAGKSSYEQYF
TRBJ1-2 | TRBV28 | . | many | TGTGCCAGCAGGCTCGGACAGTCGATCTATGGCTACACCTTC | CASRLGQSIYGYTF
TRBJ1-5 | TRBV3-1 | . | . | TGTGCCAGCGGGGGGTATAGCAATCAGCCCCAGCATTTT | CASGGYSNQPQHF
TRBJ1-5 | TRBV3-1 | TRBD1 | few | TGTGCCAGCAGCCAAGATAAGGCAGGGGGTAATCAGCCCCAGCATTTT | CASSQDKAGGNQPQHF
TRBJ1-5 | TRBV27 | . | . | TGTGCCAGCAGTCAACGACAGAGTAATCAGCCCCAGCATTTT | CASSQRQSNQPQHF
TRBJ2-3 | TRBV6-2/TRBV6-3 | TRBD2 | . | TGTGCCAGCAGTATTCTAGCGGGGGCCACAGATACGCAGTATTTT | CASSILAGATDTQYF
TRBJ1-2 | TRBV7-3 | . | many | TGTGCCAGCTCACCGGGGCCCGCTAACTATGGCTACACCTTC | CASSPGPANYGYTF
TRBJ2-6 | TRBV10-3 | . | few | TGTGCCATCAGTGACGAAGGGGCGGCCGGGGCCAACGTCCTGACTTTC | CAISDEGAAGANVLTF
TRBJ1-1 | TRBV14 | TRBD1 | . | TGTGCCAGCAGCACTCGCGGACAGGGGACGGCTGAAGCTTTCTTT | CASSTRGQGTAEAFF
TRBJ2-3 | TRBV14 | TRBD2 | many | TGTGCCAGCAGCCAAGACGGGGGGTATGGCACAGATACGCAGTATTTT | CASSQDGGYGTDTQYF
TRBJ1-1 | TRBV7-9 | . | few | TGTGCCAGCAGCTTGAGAGGGACGGGGGACACTGAAGCTTTCTTT | CASSLRGTGDTEAFF
TRBJ2-3 | TRBV12-3/TRBV12-4 | . | . | TGTGCCAGCACTAAAGCCTGGGGCACAGATACGCAGTATTTT | CASTKAWGTDTQYF
TRBJ2-1 | TRBV5-1 | . | few | TGCGCCAGCGTCTCCGGAAGGGGCCCTCTCTACAATGAGCAGTTCTTC | CASVSGRGPLYNEQFF
TRBJ2-1 | TRBV5-1 | TRBD2 | many | TGCGCCAGCAGCGAAAACGGGGGGATCCATGAGCAGTTCTTC | CASSENGGIHEQFF
TRBJ1-2 | TRBV28 | TRBD1 | many | TGTGCCAGCAGTTTACTAAGGACAGGACGGGGCTACACCTTC | CASSLLRTGRGYTF
TRBJ2-3 | TRBV28 | . | . | TGTGCCAGCAGTTGGGGCAGGGGCACAGATACGCAGTATTTT | CASSWGRGTDTQYF
TRBJ2-7 | TRBV28 | . | many | TGTGCCAGCAGTTGGGACTACGAGCAGTACTTC | CASSWDYEQYF
TRBJ2-3 | TRBV9 | TRBD1 | few | TGTGCCAGCAGCGCGTGGGGACAGGGTGTGGATACGCAGTATTTT | CASSAWGQGVDTQYF
TRBJ1-1 | TRBV6-5 | . | few | TGTGCCAGCAGTTACGCAGAAAACACTGAAGCTTTCTTT | CASSYAENTEAFF
TRBJ1-2 | TRBV12-3/TRBV12-4 | . | few | TGTGCCAGCCTTGAGGGGTGGGTTGGCTATGGCTACACCTTC | CASLEGWVGYGYTF
TRBJ2-7 | TRBV6-2/TRBV6-3 | TRBD1 | few | TGTGCCAGCAGCAAGATTGGGACAGGAACCGAGCAGTACTTC | CASSKIGTGTEQYF
TRBJ2-5 | TRBV28 | TRBD2 | few | TGTGCCAGCAGTGTACAACTAGCGGGGGGGCAGGAGACCCAGTACTTC | CASSVQLAGGQETQYF
TRBJ1-3 | TRBV7-9 | . | few | TGTGCCAGCAGCGGAGGCCAAGGACGGCTCTCTGGAAACACCATATATTTT | CASSGGQGRLSGNTIYF
TRBJ1-1 | TRBV13 | . | few | TGTGCCAGCACCTGGGAAGTAATCGCTGAAGCTTTCTTT | CASTWEVIAEAFF
TRBJ2-7 | TRBV3-1 | . | many | TGTGCCAGCAGCCAAGAAGTGCCCCCGAGGGGGTCGTACGAGCAGTACTTC | CASSQEVPPRGSYEQYF
TRBJ2-5 | TRBV20-1 | TRBD2 | . | TGCAGTCCACCAGCGGGGGGTGGGGAGACCCAGTACTTC | CSPPAGGGETQYF
TRBJ2-1 | TRBV11-3 | TRBD2 | . | TGTGCCAGCAGCTCCTCGACGACAGCGGGGGGCTACAATGAGCAGTTCTTC | CASSSSTTAGGYNEQFF
TRBJ1-1 | TRBV7-8 | . | many | TGTGCCAGCAGCTCGACAGGGAACACTGAAGCTTTCTTT | CASSSTGNTEAFF
TRBJ1-1 | TRBV7-6 | TRBD1 | few | TGTGCCAGCAGCTGGGACAGGGATATGAACACTGAAGCTTTCTTT | CASSWDRDMNTEAFF